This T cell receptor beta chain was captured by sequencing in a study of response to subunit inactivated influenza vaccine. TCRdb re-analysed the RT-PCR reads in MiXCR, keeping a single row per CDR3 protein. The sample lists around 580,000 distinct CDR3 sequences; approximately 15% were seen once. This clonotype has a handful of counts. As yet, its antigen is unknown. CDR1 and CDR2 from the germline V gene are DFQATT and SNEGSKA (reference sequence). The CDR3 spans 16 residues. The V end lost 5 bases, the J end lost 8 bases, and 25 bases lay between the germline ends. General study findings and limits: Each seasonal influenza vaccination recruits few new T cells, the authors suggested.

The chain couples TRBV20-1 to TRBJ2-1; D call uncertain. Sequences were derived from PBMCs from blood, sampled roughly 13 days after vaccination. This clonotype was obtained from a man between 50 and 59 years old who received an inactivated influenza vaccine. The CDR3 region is CSAPALVVFIGDEQFF. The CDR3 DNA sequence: TGCAGTGCTCCGGCGTTGGTAGTTTTTATTGGCGATGAGCAGTTCTTC.